This section outlines one T cell receptor (beta chain) sequence together with its context. This study enrolled people aged 18 to 89 from under 25 US geographic areas. Assignment of participants to cohorts was predicated upon participant-reported clinical history. This entry comes from a study of blood T cell repertoires in COVID-19. Study background: The United States, Italy and Spain provided the acute and convalescent COVID-19 samples. PBMCs, B-cell-depleted T cells, or T cells provided the cDNA or gDNA that made up the material.

Measured with immunoSEQ multiplex PCR; TCRdb has only the in-frame clones, and not every one. The sample records more than 150,000 clones, 78% being singletons. The receptor was derived from a woman between 50 and 59 years old who had recovered from COVID-19. Sequencing was performed on PBMCs or T cells enriched from blood (not recorded which).

Here the CDR3 reads CASSSRGTSGTIRGTQYF. DNA for the CDR3: TGTGCCAGCAGCTCAAGGGGGACTAGCGGGACAATAAGGGGGACCCAGTACTTC. V and J are TRBV7-6 and TRBJ2-5, with 13 nucleotides matching TRBD2. Trimming cost V 4 bases and J 7 bases; bases outside gene matches: 15. Germline V gene data show CDR1 as SGHVS and CDR2 as FNYEAQ. The CDR3 is made up of 18 amino acids.